This TCR beta chain was obtained from a study of regulatory T cells in long-lasting Graves disease. Both iRepertoire HTBI primers and Arm-PCR of CDR3 regions were used to build the TCR beta libraries. TCRdb reprocessed the multiplex PCR reads via MiXCR and lists one record per CDR3 protein. The sample shows roughly 530,000 distinct CDR3 sequences, approximately 16% of them seen only once. Stated time point: newly diagnosed GD, antithyroid drugs for less than 3 months. From PBMCs, RNA was extracted and then used to make the TCR library. This CDR3 is 16 amino acids long. CDR1 and CDR2 from the germline V gene are SGHRS and YFSETQ. V lost 5 bases, J lost 0 bases, and 17 bases lay in between. Another study also made use of these data, one on T cells in Graves' hyperthyroidism and ophthalmopathy. That report notes: TCR CDR3 underwent first-round RT-PCR with the HTBI primer set.

This receptor was taken from a woman aged 35-65 years with Graves disease. The source was peripheral blood mononuclear cells (PBMCs), collected at new diagnosis, from a patient treated with antithyroid drugs. The chain carries TRBV5-1 and TRBJ2-5; TRBD2 is a possible D gene (6 bases). CDR3 DNA: TGCGCCAGCAGTTCGGGACTTTCTGAATACCAAGAGACCCAGTACTTC. It yields the protein CASSSGLSEYQETQYF. Supplemented by reference TRBV5-1 and TRBJ2-5, the full variable domain reads KAGVTQTPRYLIKTRGQQVTLSCSPISGHRSVSWYQQTPGQGLQFLFEYFSETQRNKGNFPGRFSGRQFSNSRSEMNVSTLELGDSALYLCASSSGLSEYQETQYFGPGTRLLVL.